One sample yielded the 23 T cell receptor beta chains listed below, sequenced in a study of blood T cell repertoires in COVID-19. Repertoires were generated with immunoSEQ multiplex PCR, while TCRdb's copy carries only in-frame clones and drops some. The sample consists of just under 95,000 clones, about four fifths of them appearing once. Sequences were obtained from peripheral blood. Source of these receptors: a human donor in a cohort sampled during active COVID-19.

The chain recombines TRBV6-5 with TRBJ2-7; D unclear. The CDR3 runs to 11 residues. Trimming pared 4 bases from V and 7 bases from J, leaving 8 bases between. Germline CDR1 reads MNHEY; CDR2 reads SVGAGI. The CDR3 DNA follows: TGTGCCAGCAGTTCCCATTTGGAGCAGTACTTC. Translating it yields CASSSHLEQYF.

The V gene is TRBV19, the J gene TRBJ2-7; D possibly corresponds to TRBD2 (6 bases). V was shortened by 6 bases and J by 4 bases, with 22 bases between the two germline ends. Per germline, CDR1 LNHDA and CDR2 SQIVND (reference sequence). The CDR3 is 16 residues long. The chain's CDR3 is CASSDPGSSRGYEQYF. The CDR3 nucleotides are TGTGCCAGTAGCGACCCCGGGAGTTCTCGTGGGTACGAGCAGTACTTC.

As DNA, the CDR3 is TGTGCCAGCACCAATATGAACACCGGGAACTATGGCTACACCTTC. Encoded protein: CASTNMNTGNYGYTF. The chain recombines TRBV6-5 with TRBJ1-2; D call uncertain. With 7 bases removed from V and 2 bases from J, the gap between germline ends came to 17 bases. The CDR3 covers 15 residues. Germline V gene data show CDR1 as MNHEY and CDR2 as SVGAGI.

The CDR3 sequence: CASSQSSLSGNYEQYF. DNA of the CDR3: TGTGCCAGCAGCCAATCAAGCCTGAGCGGGAACTACGAGCAGTACTTC. The chain is built from TRBV4-2 and TRBJ2-7; the match to TRBD2 covers 7 bases. The junction had 10 bases not matched to a gene; V was cut back by 2 bases and J by 3 bases. The germline V gene has CDR1 LGHNA and CDR2 YNFKEQ. The CDR3 spans 16 residues.

The rearrangement links TRBV2 to TRBJ2-7; 9 bases align to TRBD1. This CDR3 has 12 amino acids. V shed 10 bases, J shed 3 bases, and the junction held 4 bases outside the gene matches. Germline V CDR1 and CDR2: SNHLY, FYNNEI. CDR3 nucleotide sequence: TGTGCCATTTGGGACAGGGACTACGAGCAGTACTTC. Protein: CAIWDRDYEQYF.

The J gene is TRBJ2-5, the V gene TRBV5-1, with 7 positions matching TRBD2. This CDR3 has 15 residues. The germline V gene encodes CDR1 SGHRS and CDR2 YFSETQ. V trimming: 3 bases; J trimming: 5 bases; junction bases outside the gene matches: 10. The DNA for the CDR3 is TGCGCCAGCAGCTCAAATACCGCCGGGGGGGAGACCCAGTACTTC. Translating it yields CASSSNTAGGETQYF.

This clone was seen only once. The rearrangement uses TRBV5-1 and TRBJ1-2, with a possible D match to TRBD1 (6 bases). Trimming cost V 4 bases and J 3 bases, with 10 bases left between them. This CDR3 comprises 13 residues. Germline assignment: CDR1 SGHRS and CDR2 YFSETQ. CDR3 residues: CASSAGGDYGYTF. DNA for the CDR3: TGCGCCAGCAGCGCGGGGGGCGACTATGGCTACACCTTC.

The chain has TRBV3-1 (or the pseudogene TRBV3-2) and TRBJ1-1, with D unresolved. The V end lost 4 bases, the J end lost 5 bases, and 8 bases lay between the germline ends. This CDR3 has 12 amino acids. The germline V gene encodes CDR1 LGHDT and CDR2 YNNKEL (reference sequence). The CDR3 DNA sequence: TGTGCCAGCAGCCGCCTAGGTACTGAAGCTTTCTTT. Encoded protein: CASSRLGTEAFF.

V usage is TRBV6-5 and J usage is TRBJ2-7; TRBD1 agrees at 10 bases. Germline trimming cut 5 bases from V and 3 bases from J; bases unmatched to any gene: 4. This CDR3 spans 14 amino acids. Germline lookup yields CDR1 MNHEY and CDR2 SVGAGI. The CDR3 spells CASSRTGGNYEQYF. The CDR3 region has the DNA TGTGCCAGCAGTAGGACAGGGGGAAACTACGAGCAGTACTTC.

This chain joins TRBV5-6 and TRBJ2-7, with a tentative D call TRBD1 (6 bases). Between the trimmed V and J ends, which lost 4 bases and 7 bases, there was a span of 24 bases. Germline-derived CDR1 and CDR2 are SGHDT and YYEEEE. CDR3 length: 16 amino acids. As DNA, the CDR3 is TGTGCCAGCAGCGACCCCACAGGGTCTCTATCGGGTGAGCAGTACTTC. The encoded protein is CASSDPTGSLSGEQYF.

V usage is TRBV15 and J usage is TRBJ2-1; D may be TRBD1 (5 bases). V shed 1 base and J shed 13 bases, with 17 bases lying between them. This CDR3 comprises 14 residues. From germline, CDR1 is LNHNV and CDR2 YYDKDF (reference sequence). The CDR3 here is CATSRGIGQTHQFF. The CDR3 DNA sequence: TGTGCCACCAGCAGAGGTATAGGACAAACCCATCAGTTCTTC.

The CDR3 nucleotides are TGTGCCAGCAGACCTGGACTAGCGGGTAGCTCCTACAATGAGCAGTTCTTC. Translating gives CASRPGLAGSSYNEQFF. The rearrangement joins TRBV5-5 to TRBJ2-1; TRBD2 matches at 11 bases. Germline V gives CDR1 SGHKS, CDR2 YYEKEE (reference sequence). The CDR3 spans 17 residues. The trim removed 5 bases at V and 0 bases at J, leaving 7 bases unmatched.

This clone was picked up a small number of times. V gene TRBV6-5 combines with J gene TRBJ1-5, with D possibly being TRBD1 (5 bases). Trimming removed 10 bases from V and 7 bases from J, with 23 bases in between. The CDR3 is made up of 15 amino acids. CDR1 and CDR2 from the germline V gene are MNHEY and SVGAGI. The CDR3 bases are TGTGCCACCTCTTTCCGTTGGGGGGGAATGCAGCCCCAGCATTTT. This sequence encodes CATSFRWGGMQPQHF.

Here the CDR3 reads CAWTAGGDEQYF. The CDR3 nucleotides are TGTGCCTGGACAGCGGGAGGCGACGAGCAGTACTTC. V and J are TRBV30 and TRBJ2-7, with 9 bases that match TRBD2. After removal of 4 bases from V and 5 bases from J, the junction contained 3 bases not matched to a gene. Germline V gene lookup returns CDR1 GTSNPN and CDR2 SVGIG (reference sequence). The CDR3 runs to 12 residues.

The rearrangement links TRBV7-8 to TRBJ2-7, with 9 positions matching TRBD1. This CDR3 is 13 amino acids long. V dropped 3 bases and J dropped 6; count of bases not matched to a gene: 3. CDR1 SGHVS and CDR2 FQNEAQ come from the germline V gene. CDR3 sequence reads: CASSLGQGGEQYF. Here the CDR3 DNA reads TGTGCCAGCAGCTTGGGACAGGGCGGCGAGCAGTACTTC.

The chain carries TRBV27 and TRBJ2-3; 8 bases agree with TRBD2. The CDR3 is made up of 15 amino acids. V was pared by 8 bases and J by 3 bases, with 10 bases of the junction left unmatched. The V gene's germline CDR1 is MNHEY and CDR2 SMNVEV (reference sequence). CDR3 residues: CASARGGRATDTQYF. The CDR3 DNA follows: TGTGCCAGCGCCCGGGGGGGAAGGGCTACAGATACGCAGTATTTT.

The chain carries TRBV4-1 and TRBJ2-7; 9 nucleotides line up with TRBD1. The CDR3 runs to 14 residues. With V trimmed by 5 bases and J by 5 bases, 7 bases remained unmatched. The germline CDR1 and CDR2 sequences are MGHRA and YSYEKL. CDR3 in DNA: TGCGCCAGCAGCTACCGGGACAGGGACCACGAGCAGTACTTC. This gives the protein CASSYRDRDHEQYF.

The rearrangement joins TRBV3-1 (or the pseudogene TRBV3-2) to TRBJ1-1, with 7 bases that match TRBD1. CDR1 and CDR2 (germline): LGHDT, YNNKEL (reference sequence). J lost 1 base, V lost 2 bases, and 1 base had no gene match. The CDR3 contains 14 residues. The CDR3 DNA reads as TGTGCCAGCAGCCAACCAGGGGGGAACACTGAAGCTTTCTTT. It translates to CASSQPGGNTEAFF.

The CDR3 region has the DNA TGTGCCAGCAGGGGCGGGAGCTACGAGCAGTACTTC. This translates into CASRGGSYEQYF. V is TRBV27 and J is TRBJ2-7; TRBD2 matches 7 bases. This CDR3 is built from 12 residues. V was pared by 6 bases and J by 3 bases, with 2 bases of the junction left unmatched. From germline, CDR1 is MNHEY and CDR2 SMNVEV (reference sequence).

The genes are TRBV3-1 (or the pseudogene TRBV3-2) and TRBJ1-1; no definite D call. The CDR3 runs to 13 residues. Trimming removed 4 bases at V and 3 bases at J, with 9 bases between. Germline CDR1 is LGHDT and CDR2 is YNNKEL (reference sequence). The CDR3 DNA sequence: TGTGCCAGCAGCCCCTCGCCGGACACTGAAGCTTTCTTT. Translated, it gives CASSPSPDTEAFF.

The genes are TRBV2 and TRBJ2-2; 10 bases fit TRBD2. After removal of 4 bases from V and 5 bases from J, the junction contained 4 bases not matched to a gene. CDR1 and CDR2 from the germline V gene are SNHLY and FYNNEI. The CDR3 loop spans 15 amino acids. DNA of the CDR3: TGTGCCAGCAGTGCTAGCGGGAGAGGGACCGGGGAGCTGTTTTTT. Its translation: CASSASGRGTGELFF.

The rearrangement uses TRBV30 and TRBJ1-6; 9 positions match TRBD1. The J segment lost 10 bases and the V segment lost 4 bases, leaving 11 bases of the junction unmatched. CDR1 and CDR2 (germline): GTSNPN, SVGIG (reference sequence). The CDR3 totals 15 residues. The CDR3 bases are TGTGCCTGGACCGTTCGGACAGGGGCTAACTCACCCCTCCACTTT. This gives the protein CAWTVRTGANSPLHF.

J is TRBJ1-1 and V is TRBV4-1; D uncertain. Germline-derived CDR1 and CDR2 are MGHRA and YSYEKL. Trimming removed 6 bases at V and 1 base at J, with 18 bases between. The CDR3 length is 16 residues. CDR3 residues: CASRPAARGPNTEAFF. The CDR3 DNA reads as TGCGCCAGCAGGCCGGCGGCACGGGGTCCGAACACTGAAGCTTTCTTT.